One sample yielded the 28 T cell receptor beta chains listed below, sequenced in a study of technical replicates of blood from four donors. Repertoires were generated with immunoSEQ multiplex PCR, while TCRdb's copy carries only in-frame clones and drops some. The sample includes 75,000 or so clones, 95% of them seen just once. Sequencing input: T cells isolated from PBMCs. These receptors originate from a human donor in good health.

V gene TRBV5-6 combines with J gene TRBJ1-4, with 9 bases lining up with TRBD1. The junction had 11 bases not matched to a gene; V was cut back by 4 bases and J by 7 bases. CDR1 SGHDT and CDR2 YYEEEE come from the germline V gene. The CDR3 is 16 residues long. The CDR3 sequence is CASSTNLGQGGEKLFF. The CDR3 DNA reads TGTGCCAGCAGCACTAACCTGGGACAGGGAGGTGAAAAACTGTTTTTT.

The gene calls are TRBV6-1 and TRBJ2-3, with D possibly being TRBD2 (5 bases). The V gene lost 8 bases and the J gene lost 6 bases, with 18 bases spanning the gap. Per germline, CDR1 MNHNS and CDR2 SASEGT. The CDR3 consists of 14 residues. In DNA form, the CDR3 reads TGTGCCAGCCGTATTAGCTTCGGCGGGGATACGCAGTATTTT. Translation: CASRISFGGDTQYF.

The chain employs TRBV7-8 and TRBJ1-6; 7 bases match TRBD1. This CDR3 comprises 21 residues. V was clipped by 2 bases and J by 0 bases; unmatched bases: 16. Germline assignment: CDR1 SGHVS and CDR2 FQNEAQ. DNA of the CDR3: TGTGCCAGCAGCTTAATCCCCGCGGGACAGTCCTGGAGCTCCTATAATTCACCCCTCCACTTT. Its protein is CASSLIPAGQSWSSYNSPLHF. The variable domain in full, completed from reference TRBV7-8 and TRBJ1-6, reads GAGVSQSPRYKVAKRGQDVALRCDPISGHVSLFWYQQALGQGPEFLTYFQNEAQLDKSGLPSDRFFAERPEGSVSTLKIQRTQQEDSAVYLCASSLIPAGQSWSSYNSPLHFGNGTRLTVT.

V and J are TRBV27 and TRBJ1-5; D not certain. V was clipped by 2 bases and J by 6 bases, with 5 bases between them. The CDR3 is made up of 12 amino acids. Germline V gives CDR1 MNHEY, CDR2 SMNVEV (reference sequence). This CDR3 reads CASSLGGQPQHF. The DNA for the CDR3 is TGTGCCAGCAGTTTAGGAGGTCAGCCCCAGCATTTT.

CDR3 residues: CASSFRGGEQYF. The CDR3 nucleotides read TGTGCCAGCAGTTTTCGGGGTGGGGAGCAGTACTTC. V and J are TRBV28 and TRBJ2-7, with D perhaps TRBD2 (5 bases). The CDR3 is 12 amino acids. Germline values: CDR1 MDHEN, CDR2 SYDVKM. Between the trimmed V and J ends, which lost 3 bases and 7 bases, there was a span of 10 bases.

The J gene is TRBJ2-4, the V gene TRBV7-9; D is uncertain. Between the trimmed V and J ends, which lost 2 bases and 9 bases, there was a span of 14 bases. In germline, CDR1 is SEHNR, CDR2 FQNEAQ (reference sequence). The CDR3 length is 14 residues. CDR3 bases: TGTGCCAGCAGCTTATTCGAATCTCAGATCATTCAGTACTTC. Its translation: CASSLFESQIIQYF.

This sequence joins TRBV6-1 and TRBJ2-1, with D uncertain. This CDR3 is 14 amino acids long. Per the germline V gene, CDR1 is MNHNS and CDR2 is SASEGT. The V end lost 7 bases, the J end lost 4 bases, and 14 bases lay between the germline ends. In nucleotides, the CDR3 is TGTGCCAGCAAATCCGACTTAATTTACAATGAGCAGTTCTTC. It yields the protein CASKSDLIYNEQFF.

This chain connects TRBV11-2 to TRBJ2-5, with D tentatively TRBD1 (5 bases). This CDR3 spans 18 amino acids. With 3 bases removed from V and 2 bases from J, the gap between germline ends came to 22 bases. The germline V gene has CDR1 SGHAT and CDR2 FQNNGV. The CDR3, as DNA: TGTGCCAGCAGCTTGGGTGCTAGGACACCCACGCTTCAAGAGACCCAGTACTTC. The encoded protein is CASSLGARTPTLQETQYF.

About this clone itself: At one of its ends the junction is not consistent with the germline gene, which may arise from a read error. V gene TRBV14 combines with J gene TRBJ1-1, with no clear D. This CDR3 has 15 amino acids. CDR1 SGHDN and CDR2 FVKESK come from the germline V gene. CDR3: CASSRDTELGTEVFF. CDR3 nucleotide sequence: TGTGCCAGCAGCCGAGACACGGAGCTCGGAACTGAAGTTTTCTTT.

This clone was detected once. This CDR3 reads CASSEDLTYEQYF. The CDR3 DNA reads as TGTGCCAGCAGTGAGGACTTGACCTACGAGCAGTACTTC. The rearrangement joins TRBV6-1 to TRBJ2-7; the D gene is possibly TRBD2 (5 bases). The CDR3 covers 13 residues. The germline V gene encodes CDR1 MNHNS and CDR2 SASEGT. V was trimmed by 3 bases and J by 2 bases, leaving 8 bases between them.

This chain links TRBV7-9 with TRBJ2-7, with unresolved D. V lost 4 bases, J lost 1 base, and 17 bases lay in between. Germline V lookup: CDR1 SEHNR, CDR2 FQNEAQ (reference sequence). The CDR3 loop spans 16 amino acids. CDR3 sequence: CASSSDLTPRSYEQYF. DNA of the CDR3: TGTGCCAGCAGCTCGGATCTGACACCCCGTTCCTACGAGCAGTACTTC.

V is TRBV10-3 and J is TRBJ2-7; 10 bases align to TRBD2. Germline trimming cut 10 bases from V and 5 bases from J; bases unmatched to any gene: 8. The CDR3 length is 13 residues. Germline CDR1 is ENHRY and CDR2 is SYGVKD. The CDR3 is CATHGLADNEQYF. DNA of the CDR3: TGTGCCACCCACGGACTAGCGGACAACGAGCAGTACTTC.

The chain is built from TRBV11-2 and TRBJ1-1; D remains unclear. Trimming cost V 1 base and J 5 bases, with 11 bases left between them. In germline, CDR1 is SGHAT, CDR2 FQNNGV. CDR3 size: 14 residues. The CDR3: CASSLGRAGTEAFF. In nucleotides, the CDR3 is TGTGCCAGCAGCTTAGGCCGGGCGGGGACTGAAGCTTTCTTT.

This chain links TRBV7-6 with TRBJ1-2, with 10 nucleotides matching TRBD1. The trim removed 8 bases at V and 8 bases at J, leaving 11 bases unmatched. Germline V gene sequence: CDR1 SGHVS, CDR2 FNYEAQ. The CDR3 runs 14 residues. The CDR3 reads CASGGLDRGQGYTF. CDR3 sequence (DNA): TGTGCCAGCGGGGGCTTAGACAGGGGGCAAGGCTACACCTTC.

This sequence joins TRBV4-1 and TRBJ2-1; TRBD2 might be the D (5 bases). The germline V gene has CDR1 MGHRA and CDR2 YSYEKL. This CDR3 contains 16 residues. With 1 base removed from V and 9 bases from J, the gap between germline ends came to 19 bases. The CDR3 DNA reads as TGCGCCAGCAGCCAAGTCCAGTGGGAGTTCCTGGGTGAGCAGTTCTTC. Encoded protein: CASSQVQWEFLGEQFF.

The chain has TRBV11-2 and TRBJ1-2; 9 positions agree with TRBD1. The CDR3 contains 14 residues. V gave up 5 bases and J gave up 4 bases; unmatched junction bases: 5. In germline, CDR1 is SGHAT, CDR2 FQNNGV. This chain's CDR3 is CASSQDRGIYGYTF. Here the CDR3 DNA reads TGTGCCAGCAGCCAGGACAGGGGAATCTATGGCTACACCTTC.

This rearrangement joins TRBV5-1 to TRBJ2-1, with 7 bases identical to TRBD2. The germline V gene encodes CDR1 SGHRS and CDR2 YFSETQ. Trimming cost V 5 bases and J 3 bases; bases outside gene matches: 5. CDR3 length: 14 residues. CDR3 in DNA: TGCGCCAGCAGACCCTTAGCGGGCTACAATGAGCAGTTCTTC. Translated, it gives CASRPLAGYNEQFF.

The chain recombines TRBV7-8 with TRBJ2-1; tentative D call: TRBD1 (6 bases). Trimming shortened V by 1 base and J by 5 bases, and 9 bases separated the two germline ends. The CDR3 spans 14 residues. Per germline, CDR1 SGHVS and CDR2 FQNEAQ. In nucleotides, the CDR3 is TGTGCCAGCAGCTTAGAGAACAGGGACAATGAGCAGTTCTTC. Translated: CASSLENRDNEQFF.

This chain links TRBV2 with TRBJ2-7, with 9 bases identical to TRBD2. Germline V gene data show CDR1 as SNHLY and CDR2 as FYNNEI. Trimming at V came to 7 bases and at J to 6 bases, leaving 10 bases not matched to a gene. The CDR3 totals 14 residues. CDR3 protein: CASTRPSGTREQYF. The CDR3 coding sequence is TGTGCCAGCACTCGACCTAGCGGGACTCGCGAGCAGTACTTC. The variable domain in full, completed from reference TRBV2 and TRBJ2-7, reads EPEVTQTPSHQVTQMGQEVILRCVPISNHLYFYWYRQILGQKVEFLVSFYNNEISEKSEIFDDQFSVERPDGSNFTLKIRSTKLEDSAMYFCASTRPSGTREQYFGPGTRLTVT.

The rearrangement links TRBV19 to TRBJ2-2; TRBD1 aligns across 7 bases. V was clipped by 6 bases and J by 3 bases; unmatched bases: 10. The CDR3 loop spans 16 amino acids. In germline, CDR1 is LNHDA, CDR2 SQIVND (reference sequence). CDR3 sequence reads: CASSEGVRGYTGELFF. In DNA form, the CDR3 reads TGTGCCAGTAGCGAGGGAGTCAGGGGGTACACCGGGGAGCTGTTTTTT.

This rearrangement joins TRBV27 to TRBJ2-7; weak D call: TRBD1 (5 bases). Germline CDR1 MNHEY, CDR2 SMNVEV (reference sequence). The CDR3 runs 14 residues. Trimming removed 4 bases from V and 4 bases from J, with 14 bases in between. The CDR3 loop is CASSSQDPRYEQYF. Written as DNA, the CDR3 is TGTGCCAGCAGTTCACAGGACCCTCGGTACGAGCAGTACTTC.

This clone was detected only once. The chain has TRBV4-2 and TRBJ1-5, with D hard to call. The V gene's germline CDR1 is LGHNA and CDR2 YNFKEQ. The CDR3 has 14 residues. The ends were cut back, 0 bases at V and 5 bases at J, with 8 bases in the middle. Here the CDR3 reads CASSQENIDQPQHF. CDR3 in DNA: TGTGCCAGCAGCCAAGAAAATATAGATCAGCCCCAGCATTTT.

This CDR3 reads CASSSKQRNTEAFF. CDR3 coding DNA: TGTGCCAGCAGTTCCAAACAGAGGAACACTGAAGCTTTCTTT. The rearrangement joins TRBV6-5 to TRBJ1-1; the D is unclear. Trimming stripped 4 bases from V and 1 base from J, with 10 bases between. This CDR3 contains 14 residues. Per germline, CDR1 MNHEY and CDR2 SVGAGI.

The table lists this clone with a count of one. This same CDR3 is encoded by further DNA sequences in the sample. The chain joins TRBV5-1 to TRBJ2-7, with 13 positions matching TRBD2. V was pared by 4 bases and J by 2 bases, with 3 bases of the junction left unmatched. From germline, CDR1 is SGHRS and CDR2 YFSETQ. The CDR3 has 15 amino acids. This CDR3 reads CASSPGLAGAYEQYF. For the CDR3, the DNA is TGCGCCAGCAGCCCAGGACTAGCGGGAGCCTACGAGCAGTACTTC.

This sequence joins TRBV6-4 and TRBJ2-2, with D tentatively TRBD1 (6 bases). Germline CDR1 MRHNA, CDR2 SNTAGT. The CDR3 consists of 14 residues. Trimming stripped 5 bases from V and 2 bases from J, with 9 bases between. The CDR3 spells CASSPGTNTGELFF. The CDR3, as DNA: TGTGCCAGCAGTCCCGGGACAAACACCGGGGAGCTGTTTTTT.

The chain combines TRBV28 with TRBJ2-3; D perhaps matches TRBD2 (5 bases). Germline V lookup: CDR1 MDHEN, CDR2 SYDVKM. The CDR3 runs 17 residues. With 2 bases removed from V and 2 bases from J, the gap between germline ends came to 17 bases. The chain's CDR3 is CASSLTNGISLTDTQYF. The CDR3, as DNA: TGTGCCAGCAGTTTAACAAACGGGATTAGTCTCACAGATACGCAGTATTTT.

CDR3 protein: CASSPGTGEEKLFF. In DNA, the CDR3 is TGTGCCAGCAGTCCAGGGACAGGGGAAGAAAAACTGTTTTTT. J is TRBJ1-4 and V is TRBV27; 10 bases fit TRBD1. Trimming removed 5 bases from V and 8 bases from J; junction bases left unmatched: 5. The CDR3 spans 14 residues. The germline V gene has CDR1 MNHEY and CDR2 SMNVEV (reference sequence).

This chain uses TRBV5-1 with TRBJ2-7; 8 positions match TRBD1. The CDR3 sequence is 15 residues long. CDR1 SGHRS and CDR2 YFSETQ come from the germline V gene. V lost 4 bases, J lost 3 bases, and 9 bases stayed unmatched. CDR3 bases: TGCGCCAGCAGCGTACAGGGGGACGCCTACTACGAGCAGTACTTC. It translates to CASSVQGDAYYEQYF.